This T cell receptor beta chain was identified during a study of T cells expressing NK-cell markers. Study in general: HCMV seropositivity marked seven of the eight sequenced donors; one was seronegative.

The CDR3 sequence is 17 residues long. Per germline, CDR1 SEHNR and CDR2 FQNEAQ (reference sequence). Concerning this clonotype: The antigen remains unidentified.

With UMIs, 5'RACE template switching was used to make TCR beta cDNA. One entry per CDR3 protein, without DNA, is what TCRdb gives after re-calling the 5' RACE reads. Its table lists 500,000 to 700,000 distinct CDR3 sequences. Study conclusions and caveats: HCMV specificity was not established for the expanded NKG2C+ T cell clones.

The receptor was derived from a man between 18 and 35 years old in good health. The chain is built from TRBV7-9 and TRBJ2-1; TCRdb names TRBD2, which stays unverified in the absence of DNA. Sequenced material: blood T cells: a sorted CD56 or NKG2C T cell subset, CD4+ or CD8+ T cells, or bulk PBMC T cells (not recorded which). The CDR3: CATQGTSGRELYNEQFF.